Presented here are 21 T cell receptor beta chains from one specimen sequenced in a study of cytomegalovirus exposure and HLA in healthy donors. The PCR employed 60 Vbeta primers together with 13 Jbeta primers. Libraries were prepared by immunoSEQ multiplex PCR; TCRdb keeps only in-frame clonotypes and omits some of them. The sample contains some 170,000 clones, roughly four fifths of which appear only once. The sequencing input was PBMCs. These receptors came from a woman in her late teens or twenties in good health and CMV-seronegative.

The genes are TRBV9 and TRBJ2-7; D may be TRBD1 (6 bases). The ends were cut back, 0 bases at V and 6 bases at J, with 25 bases in the middle. Germline loops: CDR1 SGDLS, CDR2 YYNGEE. This CDR3 is 18 amino acids long. CDR3: CASSVGNRIPGDSGEQYF. Here the CDR3 DNA reads TGTGCCAGCAGCGTAGGAAATCGGATACCAGGGGATAGTGGCGAGCAGTACTTC.

This clone was seen a single time. The CDR3 coding sequence is TGCAGCGTTGAGATTGTCGCAGGGAAGGATGGCTACACCTTC. Encoded protein: CSVEIVAGKDGYTF. The chain uses TRBV29-1 and TRBJ1-2; weak D call: TRBD1 (5 bases). Trimming cost V 3 bases and J 6 bases, with 17 bases left between them. Germline loops: CDR1 SQVTM, CDR2 ANQGSEA. This CDR3 region has 14 residues. Based on the CDR3 plus reference TRBV29-1 and TRBJ1-2, the full variable domain is SAVISQKPSRDICQRGTSLTIQCQVDSQVTMMFWYRQQPGQSLTLIATANQGSEATYESGFVIDKFPISRPNLTFSTLTVSNMSPEDSSIYLCSVEIVAGKDGYTFGSGTRLTVV.

The chain couples TRBV5-1 to TRBJ1-2; 8 positions agree with TRBD1. Germline trimming cut 3 bases from V and 10 bases from J; bases unmatched to any gene: 11. CDR1 and CDR2 (germline): SGHRS, YFSETQ. This CDR3 spans 14 amino acids. CDR3 nucleotides: TGCGCCAGCAGCTGGGGACAGGAAGTGTTTGACTACACCTTC. Protein product: CASSWGQEVFDYTF.

J is TRBJ2-6 and V is TRBV7-2, with TRBD1 matching over 10 bases. This CDR3 is 14 amino acids long. With V trimmed by 4 bases and J by 10 bases, 4 bases remained unmatched. In germline, CDR1 is SGHTA, CDR2 FQGNSA. CDR3 sequence (DNA): TGTGCCAGCAGCTCGACAGGGGGCGGGAACGTCCTGACTTTC. This translates into CASSSTGGGNVLTF. Full variable domain (outside the CDR3, taken from reference TRBV7-2 and TRBJ2-6): GAGVSQSPSNKVTEKGKDVELRCDPISGHTALYWYRQSLGQGLEFLIYFQGNSAPDKSGLPSDRFSAERTGGSVSTLTIQRTQQEDSAVYLCASSSTGGGNVLTFGAGSRLTVL.

The J gene is TRBJ1-2, the V gene TRBV18, with D possibly matching TRBD1 (5 bases). In germline, CDR1 is KGHSH, CDR2 LQKENI. V was pared by 2 bases and J by 4 bases, with 11 bases between. The CDR3 length is 14 residues. The CDR3 sequence is CASSPMQGTYGYTF. CDR3 sequence (DNA): TGTGCCAGCTCACCAATGCAGGGCACCTATGGCTACACCTTC.

The V and J genes are TRBV5-4 and TRBJ2-7; TRBD1 is a possible D gene (6 bases). Germline V lookup: CDR1 SGHNT, CDR2 YYREEE (reference sequence). V was cut by 3 bases and J by 2 bases, with 12 bases left in between. The CDR3 length is 14 residues. DNA of the CDR3: TGTGCCAGCAGCTCACCCCAGGGGCCCTACGAGCAGTACTTC. Its protein is CASSSPQGPYEQYF.

This clone appeared a few times. The rearrangement uses TRBV30 and TRBJ2-7; 10 bases map to TRBD1. V lost 4 bases and J lost 5; bases outside the gene matches: 8. CDR1 is GTSNPN, CDR2 SVGIG, per germline (reference sequence). The CDR3 runs 14 residues. CDR3 amino acids: CAWTSGTGAHEQYF. For the CDR3, the DNA is TGTGCCTGGACTTCCGGGACAGGGGCCCACGAGCAGTACTTC.

This chain links TRBV11-2 with TRBJ2-7, with a tentative D call TRBD2 (5 bases). The CDR3 extends over 16 amino acids. V lost 1 base and J 7 bases, leaving 20 bases between the germline ends. Germline V gives CDR1 SGHAT, CDR2 FQNNGV. CDR3 sequence (DNA): TGTGCCAGCAGCTTAGTTTATAACTATCGGGGTGGAGAGCAGTACTTC. This sequence encodes CASSLVYNYRGGEQYF.

This chain joins TRBV11-2 and TRBJ2-1, with a tentative D call TRBD1 (5 bases). This CDR3 region has 16 residues. CDR1 and CDR2 from the germline V gene are SGHAT and FQNNGV. The V and J ends lost 2 bases and 2 bases respectively, with 13 bases between them. For the CDR3, the DNA is TGTGCCAGCAGCTTACCCGGTGCAGGGCCCTACAATGAGCAGTTCTTC. Amino acids: CASSLPGAGPYNEQFF.

This rearrangement joins TRBV28 to TRBJ2-7, with TRBD1 as a possible D gene (5 bases). Germline V gene sequence: CDR1 MDHEN, CDR2 SYDVKM. The CDR3 sequence is 13 residues long. Trimming removed 6 bases from V and 2 bases from J, with 11 bases in between. CDR3 sequence reads: CASRLGHAYEQYF. CDR3 bases: TGTGCCAGCAGGCTCGGACATGCCTACGAGCAGTACTTC. The variable domain in full, completed from reference TRBV28 and TRBJ2-7, reads DVKVTQSSRYLVKRTGEKVFLECVQDMDHENMFWYRQDPGLGLRLIYFSYDVKMKEKGDIPEGYSVSREKKERFSLILESASTNQTSMYLCASRLGHAYEQYFGPGTRLTVT.

V is TRBV7-2 and J is TRBJ2-3, with 9 nucleotides matching TRBD2. J lost 5 bases, V lost 5 bases, and 8 bases had no gene match. This CDR3 comprises 15 residues. Germline CDR1 SGHTA, CDR2 FQGNSA. CDR3 region: CASSDSGSGRDTQYF. The CDR3 nucleotides read TGTGCCAGCAGCGATAGCGGGAGCGGTCGAGATACGCAGTATTTT.

V usage is TRBV18 and J usage is TRBJ1-1; TRBD1 agrees at 8 bases. This CDR3 contains 13 residues. Germline V gives CDR1 KGHSH, CDR2 LQKENI. The trim removed 6 bases at V and 1 base at J, leaving 1 base unmatched. For the CDR3, the DNA is TGTGCCAGCTCGACAGGGGAGAACACTGAAGCTTTCTTT. Encoded protein: CASSTGENTEAFF.

This clone was detected a few times. CDR3 nucleotide sequence: TGTGCCAGCAGCGTTGGAGGGTCACCATTTGAAGCTTTCTTT. Its protein is CASSVGGSPFEAFF. The chain joins TRBV5-4 to TRBJ1-1; D is uncertain. V was trimmed by 4 bases and J by 7 bases, leaving 17 bases between them. CDR3 length equals 14 residues. The germline V gene encodes CDR1 SGHNT and CDR2 YYREEE (reference sequence).

This clone was seen just once. V and J are TRBV5-4 and TRBJ2-5, with TRBD2 matching 11 bases. From germline, CDR1 is SGHNT and CDR2 YYREEE (reference sequence). The CDR3 runs 18 residues. The J segment lost 5 bases and the V segment lost 0 bases, leaving 12 bases of the junction unmatched. CDR3 sequence reads: CASSLGGSGRAGDETQYF. CDR3 DNA: TGTGCCAGCAGCTTGGGGGGTAGCGGGAGGGCCGGGGATGAGACCCAGTACTTC.

A note on this clone: Germline is not matched at one junction end, which may reflect a read error. The CDR3 loop reads CASSLLPHQGEQYF. In DNA, the CDR3 is TGTGCCAGCAGCTTATTACCCCATCAGGGGGAGCAGTACTTC. The chain is built from TRBV28 and TRBJ2-5, with 7 bases fitting TRBD1. Germline CDR1 is MDHEN and CDR2 is SYDVKM. This CDR3 spans 14 amino acids.

V and J are TRBV18 and TRBJ1-4, with 10 bases aligning to TRBD1. The CDR3 is 15 amino acids. Germline assignment: CDR1 KGHSH and CDR2 LQKENI. V gave up 0 bases and J gave up 6 bases; unmatched junction bases: 1. The CDR3 nucleotides read TGTGCCAGCTCACCACCGGGACAGGGGTATGAAAAACTGTTTTTT. This encodes CASSPPGQGYEKLFF.

The genes are TRBV6-1 and TRBJ2-7; 8 positions agree with TRBD1. This CDR3 has 15 amino acids. J was trimmed by 7 bases and V by 4 bases; bases with no gene match: 12. Germline CDR1 MNHNS, CDR2 SASEGT. The CDR3 coding sequence is TGTGCCAGCAGTGGGATCAACAGGGGGTCAGGTGAGCAGTACTTC. It codes for CASSGINRGSGEQYF.

This clone was detected a few times. The chain employs TRBV27 and TRBJ2-7; maybe TRBD1 (7 bases). Germline V lookup: CDR1 MNHEY, CDR2 SMNVEV (reference sequence). Trimming removed 5 bases at V and 11 bases at J, with 22 bases between. The CDR3 is made up of 14 amino acids. The chain's CDR3 is CASSPRQGLTTKYF. The DNA of the CDR3 is TGTGCCAGCAGTCCCCGACAGGGACTTACGACGAAGTACTTC.

The gene calls are TRBV27 and TRBJ2-1; TRBD1 is a possible D gene (5 bases). This CDR3 contains 12 residues. Trimming removed 8 bases at V and 8 bases at J, with 13 bases between. Germline lookup yields CDR1 MNHEY and CDR2 SMNVEV (reference sequence). Written as DNA, the CDR3 is TGTGCCAGCTCCGGGTGGGGCGATGAGCAGTTCTTC. Its protein is CASSGWGDEQFF.

The gene calls are TRBV5-4 and TRBJ1-1, with a tentative D call TRBD1 (5 bases). Germline values: CDR1 SGHNT, CDR2 YYREEE (reference sequence). V shed 3 bases and J shed 5 bases, with 8 bases lying between them. The CDR3 is 12 residues long. CDR3 nucleotide sequence: TGTGCCAGCAGCTCCAGGGTAACTGAAGCTTTCTTT. Its translation: CASSSRVTEAFF.

The J gene is TRBJ2-1, the V gene TRBV10-3, with 8 nucleotides matching TRBD1. Germline V CDR1 and CDR2: ENHRY, SYGVKD. The CDR3 has 13 residues. V dropped 8 bases and J dropped 7; count of bases not matched to a gene: 7. CDR3 sequence reads: CAIPGGSVNEQFF. For the CDR3, the DNA is TGTGCCATCCCAGGGGGCTCCGTAAATGAGCAGTTCTTC.